This T cell receptor (beta chain) was obtained from a study of blood T cell repertoires in COVID-19. About the study: Specimens from acute and convalescent COVID-19 originated in the United States, Italy and Spain. T cells, B-cell-depleted T cells, or PBMCs supplied cDNA or gDNA.

Study processing details: Amplification with reference gene primers provided the estimates of nucleated cell counts. Data came from immunoSEQ multiplex PCR; TCRdb stores just in-frame clones and leaves some out. For V, J and clone size, that table is used; D and trimming come from the DNA. The sample has some 40,000 clones, roughly 78% seen once. The J segment lost 5 bases and the V segment lost 5 bases, leaving 4 bases of the junction unmatched. The CDR3 has 14 amino acids. Germline-derived CDR1 and CDR2 are SEHNR and FQNEAQ (reference sequence). The TCR comes from a man aged 70-80 years with acute or convalescent COVID-19. V and J are TRBV7-9 and TRBJ1-1; TRBD1 matches 11 bases. The sequenced sample was peripheral blood. CDR3 in amino acids: CASSRGQGGTEAFF. As DNA, the CDR3 is TGTGCCAGCAGCCGGGGACAGGGGGGGACTGAAGCTTTCTTT. Combining the CDR3 with reference TRBV7-9 and TRBJ1-1 gives the whole variable domain DTGVSQNPRHKITKRGQNVTFRCDPISEHNRLYWYRQTLGQGPEFLTYFQNEAQLEKSRLLSDRFSAERPKGSFSTLEIQRTEQGDSAMYLCASSRGQGGTEAFFGQGTRLTVV.